This T cell receptor (beta chain) came from a study of blood T cell repertoires in COVID-19. Study-wide context: Specimens from acute and convalescent COVID-19 originated in the United States, Italy and Spain. T cells, B-cell-depleted T cells, or PBMCs supplied cDNA or gDNA.

Per the original data handling: Amplification with reference gene primers provided the estimates of nucleated cell counts. Sequenced by immunoSEQ multiplex PCR; TCRdb stores in-frame clones only, minus some. The DNA gave D and trimming, while V, J and clone size come from that table. The data contain some 240,000 clones, 75% to 90% of them singletons. Germline loops: CDR1 SGHAT, CDR2 FQNNGV. V dropped 0 bases and J dropped 2 bases, with 11 bases sitting between them. The CDR3 contains 15 residues. The gene calls are TRBV11-2 and TRBJ2-7, with D possibly being TRBD2 (5 bases). Sequencing input: peripheral blood. The clonotype comes from a man between 60 and 75 years old who had recovered from COVID-19. The CDR3 sequence: CASSLDPGRAYEQYV. CDR3 bases: TGTGCCAGCAGCTTAGATCCGGGAAGAGCCTACGAGCAGTACGTC.